These T cell receptor beta chains were read from a single sample in a study of CD8+ T cells in alopecia areata. This table comes from immunoSEQ multiplex PCR, and its TCRdb copy is limited to in-frame clones, with some not included. The sample holds 200,000 to 250,000 clones, over 60% seen once. Source: CD4+ T cells sorted from blood, taken at week 4, from a patient treated with tofacitinib. The receptors here all came from a human donor with alopecia areata. Each CDR3 is given with its conserved first and last residue. The order of the fields is CDR3 length, V gene, J gene, D gene, clone size, CDR3 DNA, CDR3 protein. A D gene is named only where the DNA matches it firmly. Rows give clone size only sometimes, using once, few, many, or a class for an expanded clone.

>14|TRBV6-1|TRBJ1-6|-|-
TGTGCCAGCAGTGAAGCGAGTGGGGGTTCACCCCTCCACTTT
CASSEASGGSPLHF
>12|TRBV7-9|TRBJ2-7|-|few
TGTGCCAGCAGCTTAGTGGGTTACGAGCAGTACTTC
CASSLVGYEQYF
>14|TRBV27|TRBJ1-2|-|-
TGTGCCAGCAGTTTAAAGGGCGGTAACTATGGCTACACCTTC
CASSLKGGNYGYTF
>12|TRBV7-2|TRBJ2-7|-|-
TGTGCCAGCAGCTCCGGGACCCTGGAGCAGTACTTC
CASSSGTLEQYF
>13|TRBV5-1|TRBJ1-1|-|-
TGCGCCAGCAGCGGACTCATGAACACTGAAGCTTTCTTT
CASSGLMNTEAFF
>14|TRBV7-2|TRBJ2-7|-|few
TGTGCCAGCAGCCGGGAAAGGGGGTTCTACGAGCAGTACTTC
CASSRERGFYEQYF
>12|TRBV29-1|TRBJ1-2|TRBD1|-
TGCAGCGTCAGACAGGGCCACTATGGCTACACCTTC
CSVRQGHYGYTF
>15|TRBV6-5|TRBJ2-7|-|-
TGTGCCAGCAGTTCCCCGAGGACAGTCACCTACGAGCAGTACTTC
CASSSPRTVTYEQYF
>12|TRBV10-3|TRBJ2-1|-|medium-sized
TGTGCCATCAGAGACGCAAGTAATGAGCAGTTCTTC
CAIRDASNEQFF
>13|TRBV29-1|TRBJ2-6|-|few
TGCAGCGTTGGAGGGCGGGGGGCCAACGTCCTGACTTTC
CSVGGRGANVLTF
>11|TRBV20-1|TRBJ2-1|-|-
TGCAGTGCTAGTCCGACAGGAGAGCAGTTCTTC
CSASPTGEQFF
>16|TRBV30|TRBJ2-3|TRBD1|-
TGTGCCTGGAGTATCGGACAGGGAGCGTCCACAGATACGCAGTATTTT
CAWSIGQGASTDTQYF
>14|TRBV11-3|TRBJ2-7|-|-
TGTGCCAGCAGCTACGACAGGGGAGGGAACGAGCAGTACTTC
CASSYDRGGNEQYF
>13|TRBV29-1|TRBJ1-2|-|-
TGCAGCGTTGAGGGCTTTCGGAACTATGGCTACACCTTC
CSVEGFRNYGYTF
>14|TRBV29-1|TRBJ1-2|-|-
TGCAGCGTTGTCCAGACAGCACCTGACTATGGCTACACCTTC
CSVVQTAPDYGYTF
>15|TRBV6-6|TRBJ1-1|TRBD1|-
TGTGCCAGCAGTTACCCGGGACAGGGGGGCACTGAAGCTTTCTTT
CASSYPGQGGTEAFF